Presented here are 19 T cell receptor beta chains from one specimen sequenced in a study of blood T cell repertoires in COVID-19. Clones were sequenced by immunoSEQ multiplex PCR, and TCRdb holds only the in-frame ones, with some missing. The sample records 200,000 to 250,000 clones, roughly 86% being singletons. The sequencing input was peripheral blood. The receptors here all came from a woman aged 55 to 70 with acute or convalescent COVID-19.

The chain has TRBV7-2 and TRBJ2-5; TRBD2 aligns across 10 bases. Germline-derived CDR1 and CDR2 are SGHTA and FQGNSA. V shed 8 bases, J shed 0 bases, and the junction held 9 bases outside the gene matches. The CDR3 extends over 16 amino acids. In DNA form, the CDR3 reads TGTGCCAGCGGCGGAACTAGCGGGACCTACCAAGAGACCCAGTACTTC. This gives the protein CASGGTSGTYQETQYF.

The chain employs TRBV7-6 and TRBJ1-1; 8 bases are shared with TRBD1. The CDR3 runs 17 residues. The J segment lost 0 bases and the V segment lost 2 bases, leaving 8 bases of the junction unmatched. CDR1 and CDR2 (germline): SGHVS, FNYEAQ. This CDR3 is CASSLKLRQGLNTEAFF. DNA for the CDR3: TGTGCCAGCAGCTTAAAGTTGCGACAGGGGTTGAACACTGAAGCTTTCTTT.

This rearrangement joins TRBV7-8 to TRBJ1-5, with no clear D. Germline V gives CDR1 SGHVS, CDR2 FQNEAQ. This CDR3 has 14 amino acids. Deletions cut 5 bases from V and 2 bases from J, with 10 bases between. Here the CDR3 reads CASSITRGNQPQHF. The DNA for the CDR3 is TGTGCCAGCAGCATTACACGGGGCAATCAGCCCCAGCATTTT.

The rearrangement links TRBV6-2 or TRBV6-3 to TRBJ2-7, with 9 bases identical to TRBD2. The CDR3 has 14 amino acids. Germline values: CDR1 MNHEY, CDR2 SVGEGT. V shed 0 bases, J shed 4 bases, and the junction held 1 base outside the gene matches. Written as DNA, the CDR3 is TGTGCCAGCAGTTACTCGACTAGCGGATACGAGCAGTACTTC. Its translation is CASSYSTSGYEQYF.

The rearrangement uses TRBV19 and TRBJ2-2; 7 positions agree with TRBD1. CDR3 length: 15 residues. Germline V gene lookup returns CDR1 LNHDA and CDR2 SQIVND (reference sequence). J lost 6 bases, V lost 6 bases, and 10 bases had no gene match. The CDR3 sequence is CASRRPTGSSGELFF. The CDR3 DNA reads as TGTGCCAGTAGGCGCCCGACAGGGAGTTCCGGGGAGCTGTTTTTT.

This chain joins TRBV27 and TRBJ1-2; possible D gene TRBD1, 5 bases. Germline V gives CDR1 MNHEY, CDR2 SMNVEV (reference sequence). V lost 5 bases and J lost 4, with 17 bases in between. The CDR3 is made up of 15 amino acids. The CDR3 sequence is CASSASGWVGYGYTF. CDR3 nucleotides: TGTGCCAGCAGTGCATCAGGGTGGGTCGGCTATGGCTACACCTTC.

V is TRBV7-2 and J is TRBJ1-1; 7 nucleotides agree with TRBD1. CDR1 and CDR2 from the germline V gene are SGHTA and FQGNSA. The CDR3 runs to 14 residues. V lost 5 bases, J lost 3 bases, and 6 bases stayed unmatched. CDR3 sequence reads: CASSPRQGYTEAFF. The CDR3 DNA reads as TGTGCCAGCAGCCCCCGACAGGGTTACACTGAAGCTTTCTTT.

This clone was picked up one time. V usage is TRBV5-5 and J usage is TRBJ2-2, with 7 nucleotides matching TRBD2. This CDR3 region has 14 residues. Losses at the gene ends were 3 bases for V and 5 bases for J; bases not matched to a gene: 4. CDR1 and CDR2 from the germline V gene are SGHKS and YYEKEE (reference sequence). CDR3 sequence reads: CASSSLGGTGELFF. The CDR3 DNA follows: TGTGCCAGCAGCTCTCTCGGGGGGACCGGGGAGCTGTTTTTT.

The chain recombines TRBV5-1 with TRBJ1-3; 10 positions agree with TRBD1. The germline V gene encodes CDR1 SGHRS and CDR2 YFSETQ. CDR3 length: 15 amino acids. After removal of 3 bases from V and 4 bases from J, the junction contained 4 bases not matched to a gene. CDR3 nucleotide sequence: TGCGCCAGCAGCTCGACAGGGGGCGAGGGAAACACCATATATTTT. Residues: CASSSTGGEGNTIYF.

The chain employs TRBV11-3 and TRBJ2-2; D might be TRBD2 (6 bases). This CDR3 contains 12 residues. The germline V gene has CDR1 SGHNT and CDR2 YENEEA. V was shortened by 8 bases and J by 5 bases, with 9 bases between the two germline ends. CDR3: CASGGFTGELFF. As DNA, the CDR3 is TGTGCCAGCGGGGGGTTTACCGGGGAGCTGTTTTTT.

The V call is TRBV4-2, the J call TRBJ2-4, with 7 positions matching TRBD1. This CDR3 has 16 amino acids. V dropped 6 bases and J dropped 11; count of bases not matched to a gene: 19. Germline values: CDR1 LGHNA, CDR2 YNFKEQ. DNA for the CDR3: TGTGCCAGCAGTCCACAGGGGACCGCCGGGATAGAAGTTCAGTACTTC. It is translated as CASSPQGTAGIEVQYF.

This CDR3 reads CAWSSRSGNTIYF. In nucleotides, the CDR3 is TGTGCCTGGAGTTCCCGCTCTGGAAACACCATATATTTT. J is TRBJ1-3 and V is TRBV30; D remains unclear. The CDR3 contains 13 residues. Germline-derived CDR1 and CDR2 are GTSNPN and SVGIG (reference sequence). V lost 2 bases to trimming and J lost 0 bases, with 5 bases between them.

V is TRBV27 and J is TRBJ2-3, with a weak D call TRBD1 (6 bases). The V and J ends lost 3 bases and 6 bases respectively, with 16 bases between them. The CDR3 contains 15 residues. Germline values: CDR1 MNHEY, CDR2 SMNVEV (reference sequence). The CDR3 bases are TGTGCCAGCAGTTTGGTGTGGGGGACACTGGATACGCAGTATTTT. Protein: CASSLVWGTLDTQYF.

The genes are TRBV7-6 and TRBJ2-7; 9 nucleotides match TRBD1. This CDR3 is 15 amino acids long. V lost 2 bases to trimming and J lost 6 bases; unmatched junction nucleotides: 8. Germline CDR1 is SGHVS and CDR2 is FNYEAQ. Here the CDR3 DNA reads TGTGCCAGCAGCTTAATGGGACAGGGATCTGTCGAGCAGTACTTC. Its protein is CASSLMGQGSVEQYF.

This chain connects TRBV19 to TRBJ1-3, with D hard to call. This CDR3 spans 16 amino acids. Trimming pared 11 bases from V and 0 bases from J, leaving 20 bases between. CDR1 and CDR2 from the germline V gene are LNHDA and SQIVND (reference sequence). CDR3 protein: CAVSEGLLVSGNTIYF. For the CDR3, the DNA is TGTGCCGTCAGTGAGGGCCTCCTCGTCTCTGGAAACACCATATATTTT.

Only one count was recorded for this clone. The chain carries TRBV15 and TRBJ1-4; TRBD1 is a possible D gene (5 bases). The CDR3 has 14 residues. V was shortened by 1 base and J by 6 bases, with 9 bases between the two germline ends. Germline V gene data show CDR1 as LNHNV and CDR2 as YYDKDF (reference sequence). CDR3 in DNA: TGTGCCACCAGCAGAGTCGGACAATATGAAAAACTGTTTTTT. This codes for CATSRVGQYEKLFF.

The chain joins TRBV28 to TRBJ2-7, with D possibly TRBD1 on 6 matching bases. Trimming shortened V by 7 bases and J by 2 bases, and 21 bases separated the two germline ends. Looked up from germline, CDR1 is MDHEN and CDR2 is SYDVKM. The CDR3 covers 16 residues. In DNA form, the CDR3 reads TGTGCCAGCATCCCACGGGACACTCGATGGGCCTACGAGCAGTACTTC. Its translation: CASIPRDTRWAYEQYF.

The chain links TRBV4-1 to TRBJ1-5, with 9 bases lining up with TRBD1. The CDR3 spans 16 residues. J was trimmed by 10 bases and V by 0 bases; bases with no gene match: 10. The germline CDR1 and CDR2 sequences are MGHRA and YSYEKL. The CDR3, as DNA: TGCGCCAGCAGCCAAGAAGGACAGGGGATTAATGGACCCCAGCATTTT. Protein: CASSQEGQGINGPQHF.

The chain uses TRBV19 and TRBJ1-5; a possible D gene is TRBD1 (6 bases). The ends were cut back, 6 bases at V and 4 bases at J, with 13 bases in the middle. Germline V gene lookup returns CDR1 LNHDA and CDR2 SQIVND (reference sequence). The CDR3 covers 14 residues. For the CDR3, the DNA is TGTGCCAGTAGGCCTGGGGGCAGTAATCAGCCCCAGCATTTT. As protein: CASRPGGSNQPQHF.